The next 24 T cell receptor beta chains were all read from a single sample in a study of T cell repertoires in cytomegalovirus infection. TCRdb processed the reads anew with MiXCR; each CDR3 protein has one entry. The sample holds hundreds of thousands of distinct CDR3 sequences, roughly 33% seen once. These TCRs are of unknown antigen specificity. Here the sequenced sample was cultured PBMCs, taken from culture after CMV antigen stimulation. These receptors originate from a human donor in good health (CMV status not recorded). Some clones in this sample may be carry-over from other donors' samples.

The chain links TRBV7-9 to TRBJ1-2, with D possibly being TRBD1 (5 bases). Germline V gene sequence: CDR1 SEHNR, CDR2 FQNEAQ (reference sequence). With 5 bases removed from V and 2 bases from J, the gap between germline ends came to 18 bases. The CDR3 covers 16 residues. CDR3 sequence: CASSLPEGWTNYGYTF. CDR3 sequence (DNA): TGTGCCAGCAGCCTCCCGGAGGGGTGGACGAACTATGGCTACACCTTC.

This chain uses TRBV7-6 with TRBJ1-5; a possible D gene is TRBD1 (5 bases). V lost 5 bases and J 9 bases, leaving 17 bases between the germline ends. Germline V gene lookup returns CDR1 SGHVS and CDR2 FNYEAQ. CDR3 length: 14 amino acids. In DNA, the CDR3 is TGTGCCAGCAGCCCCGGGGGGGTAGGGCGGCCCCAGCATTTT. This encodes CASSPGGVGRPQHF.

The table lists this clonotype with many counts. The chain couples TRBV7-2 to TRBJ1-2; TRBD1 agrees at 8 bases. Trimming took 6 bases from V and 5 from J; bases not matched to a gene: 14. Germline values: CDR1 SGHTA, CDR2 FQGNSA. The CDR3 contains 16 residues. CDR3 sequence: CASRTSWAGGEYGYTF. In nucleotides, the CDR3 is TGTGCCAGCAGGACCTCTTGGGCAGGGGGCGAGTATGGCTACACCTTC.

This clonotype was found many times. One end of the junction does not line up with germline, which may come from a read error. V and J are TRBV2 and TRBJ2-3; D is unresolved. The CDR3 totals 11 residues. Germline loops: CDR1 SNHLY, CDR2 FYNNEI. This CDR3 is CASSEGDTQYF. In nucleotides, the CDR3 is TGTGCCAGCAGCGAAGGAGATACGCAGTATTTT.

The chain's CDR3 is CASSSLAGEVPDTQYF. CDR3 nucleotide sequence: TGTGCCAGCAGCTCCCTGGCGGGAGAAGTCCCAGATACGCAGTATTTT. The rearrangement uses TRBV7-6 and TRBJ2-3; 7 bases agree with TRBD2. J was trimmed by 4 bases and V by 4 bases; bases with no gene match: 11. The germline CDR1 and CDR2 sequences are SGHVS and FNYEAQ. The CDR3 is 16 amino acids.

The chain recombines TRBV2 with TRBJ2-3; 8 bases are shared with TRBD1. The CDR3 has 15 residues. V gave up 5 bases and J gave up 2 bases; unmatched junction bases: 6. CDR1 is SNHLY and CDR2 is FYNNEI in the germline V gene. The CDR3 loop reads CASSPRTGITDTQYF. CDR3 nucleotide sequence: TGTGCCAGCAGTCCAAGGACAGGGATCACAGATACGCAGTATTTT.

The chain links TRBV12-3 or TRBV12-4 to TRBJ1-5, with 10 nucleotides matching TRBD1. The junction had 7 bases not matched to a gene; V was cut back by 5 bases and J by 6 bases. The length of the CDR3 is 15 residues. CDR3 sequence reads: CASSPGTGVSQPQHF. CDR3 coding DNA: TGTGCCAGCAGTCCCGGGACAGGGGTAAGTCAGCCCCAGCATTTT.

V is TRBV10-3 and J is TRBJ1-1; 10 nucleotides line up with TRBD1. Germline CDR1 reads ENHRY; CDR2 reads SYGVKD. The CDR3 totals 15 residues. Unmatched junction bases numbered 5, after V lost 3 bases and J lost 4 bases. DNA for the CDR3: TGTGCCATCAGTGATAGGGACAGGGGAGGCACTGAAGCTTTCTTT. Its translation is CAISDRDRGGTEAFF.

The chain recombines TRBV7-2 with TRBJ1-6, with 7 bases identical to TRBD1. Germline V gene lookup returns CDR1 SGHTA and CDR2 FQGNSA. The CDR3 extends over 14 amino acids. V dropped 5 bases and J dropped 9; count of bases not matched to a gene: 7. The CDR3 is CASSQHQGGSPLHF. As DNA, the CDR3 is TGTGCCAGCAGCCAACACCAGGGGGGTTCACCCCTCCACTTT.

The gene calls are TRBV7-9 and TRBJ1-3; D unresolved. Germline V lookup: CDR1 SEHNR, CDR2 FQNEAQ (reference sequence). The CDR3 totals 12 residues. V shed 1 base and J shed 11 bases, with 9 bases lying between them. For the CDR3, the DNA is TGTGCCAGCAGCTTAGATCGCAACTCCATATATTTT. This gives the protein CASSLDRNSIYF.

This clonotype was seen ten or more times. An end of the junction does not agree with germline; a read error may underlie this. The rearrangement uses TRBV7-2 and TRBJ2-7; 15 nucleotides match TRBD2. Germline assignment: CDR1 SGHTA and CDR2 FQGNSA. CDR3 length: 16 residues. This CDR3 reads CASSSFGLAGGPPPNF. CDR3 nucleotide sequence: TGTGCCAGCAGCTCCTTTGGACTAGCGGGGGGGCCTCCTCCTAACTTC.

The V and J genes are TRBV4-2 and TRBJ1-5, with D perhaps matching TRBD1 (5 bases). Germline CDR1 and CDR2: LGHNA and YNFKEQ. V lost 4 bases and J lost 1, with 11 bases in between. The CDR3 is made up of 15 amino acids. CDR3 sequence reads: CASSRRDGSNQPQHF. The CDR3 nucleotides are TGTGCCAGCAGCCGCCGGGACGGCAGCAATCAGCCCCAGCATTTT.

This clonotype appeared many times. The chain has TRBV7-2 and TRBJ1-2, with 11 nucleotides matching TRBD1. The CDR3 covers 16 residues. With V trimmed by 4 bases and J by 4 bases, 8 bases remained unmatched. Germline V gives CDR1 SGHTA, CDR2 FQGNSA. The chain's CDR3 is CASSSRTGGRSYGYTF. The CDR3 bases are TGTGCCAGCAGCTCACGGACAGGGGGCCGTTCCTATGGCTACACCTTC.

The chain has TRBV20-1 and TRBJ2-1; 8 positions match TRBD2. This CDR3 is 15 amino acids long. V was pared by 5 bases and J by 0 bases, with 6 bases of the junction left unmatched. Germline lookup yields CDR1 DFQATT and CDR2 SNEGSKA (reference sequence). The CDR3 bases are TGCAGTGCTCCTACGAGCGGGAGCTCCTACAATGAGCAGTTCTTC. Its translation: CSAPTSGSSYNEQFF.

In its sample, this clonotype was seen a few times. The chain is built from TRBV5-5 and TRBJ1-1, with 8 bases matching TRBD1. The trim removed 4 bases at V and 5 bases at J, leaving 7 bases unmatched. Germline V lookup: CDR1 SGHKS, CDR2 YYEKEE (reference sequence). This CDR3 is 14 amino acids long. In DNA form, the CDR3 reads TGTGCCAGCAGCGGCGGACAGGGTGTTACTGAAGCTTTCTTT. Translated: CASSGGQGVTEAFF.

The rearrangement joins TRBV28 to TRBJ2-7; D remains unclear. This CDR3 has 11 amino acids. V was pared by 3 bases and J by 8 bases, with 8 bases between. Germline lookup yields CDR1 MDHEN and CDR2 SYDVKM. The CDR3 DNA is TGTGCCAGCAGTTTTTCTCATCAGCAGTACTTC. Translated, it gives CASSFSHQQYF.

There are a few counts of this clonotype. This chain connects TRBV5-1 to TRBJ2-3, with 7 bases lining up with TRBD2. The germline V gene has CDR1 SGHRS and CDR2 YFSETQ. The length of the CDR3 is 19 residues. The trim removed 4 bases at V and 0 bases at J, leaving 17 bases unmatched. This CDR3 is CASSRSRAGSRLSTDTQYF. Written as DNA, the CDR3 is TGCGCCAGCAGCCGATCCAGAGCGGGGTCGCGCCTAAGCACAGATACGCAGTATTTT.

A few counts support this clonotype. The gene calls are TRBV7-8 and TRBJ2-7, with D perhaps matching TRBD2 (6 bases). Germline CDR1 and CDR2: SGHVS and FQNEAQ. The CDR3 covers 14 residues. With 5 bases removed from V and 2 bases from J, the gap between germline ends came to 13 bases. CDR3 sequence reads: CASSIGTPTYEQYF. The DNA of the CDR3 is TGTGCCAGCAGCATCGGGACTCCAACCTACGAGCAGTACTTC.

The CDR3 DNA reads TGTGCCAGCAGTTTATCGACTTACCGGGGGGACAATGAGCAGTTCTTC. Protein product: CASSLSTYRGDNEQFF. The V and J genes are TRBV27 and TRBJ2-1, with 7 positions matching TRBD2. Germline CDR1 reads MNHEY; CDR2 reads SMNVEV (reference sequence). V dropped 0 bases and J dropped 5; count of bases not matched to a gene: 7. This CDR3 has 16 amino acids.

V is TRBV6-2 or TRBV6-3 and J is TRBJ1-1; no definite D call. Germline V gene data show CDR1 as MNHEY and CDR2 as SVGEGT. Trimming cost V 7 bases and J 3 bases, with 9 bases left between them. This CDR3 comprises 12 residues. CDR3 residues: CASTRGYTEAFF. The CDR3 DNA is TGTGCCAGCACCCGAGGTTACACTGAAGCTTTCTTT.

This clonotype occurred a few times. The chain's CDR3 is CASSFGLAGGEQYF. CDR3 nucleotides: TGCGCCAGCAGCTTTGGACTAGCGGGGGGCGAGCAGTACTTC. The chain recombines TRBV5-1 with TRBJ2-7; 14 nucleotides agree with TRBD2. Germline trimming cut 2 bases from V and 6 bases from J; bases unmatched to any gene: 1. Germline V CDR1 and CDR2: SGHRS, YFSETQ. The CDR3 runs 14 residues.

This chain links TRBV7-2 with TRBJ1-5, with D perhaps matching TRBD1 (5 bases). The ends were cut back, 5 bases at V and 6 bases at J, with 17 bases in the middle. The length of the CDR3 is 15 residues. Germline CDR1 SGHTA, CDR2 FQGNSA. The CDR3 loop reads CASSPTQGLGQPQHF. CDR3 coding DNA: TGTGCCAGCAGCCCTACTCAGGGTTTAGGTCAGCCCCAGCATTTT.

This clonotype was picked up a small number of times. The rearrangement links TRBV4-3 to TRBJ2-3; D unclear. V lost 3 bases to trimming and J lost 1 base, with 14 bases between them. Germline CDR1 LGHNA, CDR2 YSLEER. This CDR3 is built from 16 residues. CDR3 protein: CASSHRTALGTDTQYF. DNA for the CDR3: TGCGCCAGCAGCCACCGGACGGCCCTAGGCACAGATACGCAGTATTTT.

The V and J genes are TRBV14 and TRBJ2-2; D is unclear. CDR3 size: 14 residues. Germline loops: CDR1 SGHDN, CDR2 FVKESK. Trimming took 11 bases from V and 1 from J, leaving 14 bases between them. For the CDR3, the DNA is TGTGCCTCCAAAAGGCATCAGAACACCGGGGAGCTGTTTTTT. It is translated as CASKRHQNTGELFF.